What follows are 15 T cell receptor beta chains derived from one specimen sequenced in a study of memory B cells and T cells in multiple sclerosis. Profiling relied on immunoSEQ multiplex PCR, and the TCRdb table lists in-frame clones only, not all of them. The data contain under 50,000 clones, approximately 80% of them singletons. After stimulus-free culture, autoproliferating CFSE-dim and non-proliferating CFSE-high T cells were sequenced separately. Cultures began with roughly 5x10^7 CFSE-labeled PBMCs, unstimulated for roughly seven days, with replicate wells pooled. These receptors have no identified antigens. The specimen sequenced was PBMCs from blood kept in culture. The receptors here all came from a human donor with multiple sclerosis.

Details on this clone: Other DNA sequences from this sample encode an identical CDR3 as well. V and J are TRBV19 and TRBJ2-7; 7 positions match TRBD1. The CDR3 sequence is 13 residues long. With V trimmed by 6 bases and J by 4 bases, 6 bases remained unmatched. Per germline, CDR1 LNHDA and CDR2 SQIVND (reference sequence). The CDR3 here is CASSFRQGYEQYF. The CDR3 DNA reads TGTGCCAGTAGCTTCCGACAGGGTTACGAGCAGTACTTC.

The V gene is TRBV6-5, the J gene TRBJ2-2; D gene unclear. Trimming removed 2 bases from V and 6 bases from J, with 10 bases in between. Germline assignment: CDR1 MNHEY and CDR2 SVGAGI. This CDR3 comprises 14 residues. The CDR3 region has the DNA TGTGCCAGCAGTTACGAGACCCAACCCGGGGAGCTGTTTTTT. Translated: CASSYETQPGELFF.

This clone was recorded a few times. The chain carries TRBV7-9 and TRBJ2-1, with 9 bases aligning to TRBD2. Germline CDR1 is SEHNR and CDR2 is FQNEAQ (reference sequence). The trim removed 5 bases at V and 6 bases at J, leaving 8 bases unmatched. This CDR3 has 15 amino acids. The CDR3 sequence is CASSPGAGGPNEQFF. As DNA, the CDR3 is TGTGCCAGCAGCCCGGGGGCGGGGGGGCCCAATGAGCAGTTCTTC.

The chain uses TRBV7-6 and TRBJ2-7; 8 bases line up with TRBD1. After removal of 5 bases from V and 4 bases from J, the junction contained 4 bases not matched to a gene. The CDR3 has 13 residues. Per the germline V gene, CDR1 is SGHVS and CDR2 is FNYEAQ. In DNA form, the CDR3 reads TGTGCCAGCAGCCCCCGACAGGGGTACGAGCAGTACTTC. It yields the protein CASSPRQGYEQYF. The variable domain in full, completed from reference TRBV7-6 and TRBJ2-7, reads GAGVSQSPRYKVTKRGQDVALRCDPISGHVSLYWYRQALGQGPEFLTYFNYEAQQDKSGLPNDRFSAERPEGSISTLTIQRTEQRDSAMYRCASSPRQGYEQYFGPGTRLTVT.

The chain employs TRBV11-2 and TRBJ2-7; no firm D call. V was trimmed by 1 base and J by 5 bases, leaving 3 bases between them. CDR1 and CDR2 from the germline V gene are SGHAT and FQNNGV. The CDR3 is 11 residues long. The CDR3 DNA sequence: TGTGCCAGCAGCTTAGGGGACGAGCAGTACTTC. Protein product: CASSLGDEQYF.

The chain carries TRBV7-7 and TRBJ2-6; D is uncertain. The length of the CDR3 is 19 residues. V shed 3 bases and J shed 5 bases, with 23 bases lying between them. Germline V CDR1 and CDR2: SSHAT, FNYEAQ (reference sequence). This CDR3 is CASSLIYKCHKSRANVLTF. CDR3 bases: TGTGCCAGCAGCTTGATTTATAAGTGCCACAAAAGTCGGGCCAACGTCCTGACTTTC.

This clone has just one count. The J gene is TRBJ1-5, the V gene TRBV7-2, with no clear D. The germline V gene has CDR1 SGHTA and CDR2 FQGNSA. The CDR3 has 13 residues. Deletions cut 1 base from V and 7 bases from J, with 8 bases between. The CDR3 DNA reads TGTGCCAGCAGCTTAGGGCCGCGGCAGCCCCAGCATTTT. As protein: CASSLGPRQPQHF.

The chain has TRBV15 and TRBJ2-7, with a possible D match to TRBD1 (7 bases). The CDR3 length is 16 residues. Germline V gene data show CDR1 as LNHNV and CDR2 as YYDKDF (reference sequence). With 1 base removed from V and 3 bases from J, the gap between germline ends came to 16 bases. The CDR3 is CATSRGRQGGRYEQYF. The DNA of the CDR3 is TGTGCCACCAGCAGAGGACGACAGGGAGGACGCTACGAGCAGTACTTC.

V gene TRBV11-2 combines with J gene TRBJ1-5; TRBD1 aligns across 9 bases. The germline V gene encodes CDR1 SGHAT and CDR2 FQNNGV. The V and J ends lost 5 bases and 6 bases, in that order; junction bases with no gene match: 8. The CDR3 loop spans 15 amino acids. CDR3 sequence reads: CASSPGQGMGQPQHF. CDR3 in DNA: TGTGCCAGCAGCCCAGGACAGGGGATGGGTCAGCCCCAGCATTTT.

This chain uses TRBV19 with TRBJ1-6; tentative D call: TRBD1 (5 bases). The CDR3 consists of 14 residues. Trimming removed 1 base from V and 6 bases from J, with 7 bases in between. Germline lookup yields CDR1 LNHDA and CDR2 SQIVND (reference sequence). The CDR3 sequence is CASSIGGGNSPLHF. The CDR3 nucleotides are TGTGCCAGTAGTATAGGGGGGGGTAATTCACCCCTCCACTTT.

V gene TRBV6-4 combines with J gene TRBJ1-4; perhaps TRBD1 as D (5 bases). The CDR3 is 15 amino acids. Per germline, CDR1 MRHNA and CDR2 SNTAGT. The ends were cut back, 5 bases at V and 4 bases at J, with 14 bases in the middle. CDR3 in amino acids: CASSPGGSHNEKLFF. The CDR3 DNA sequence: TGTGCCAGCAGTCCCGGGGGATCTCATAATGAAAAACTGTTTTTT.

The rearrangement links TRBV7-9 to TRBJ1-1, with D possibly being TRBD1 (5 bases). Germline V gene lookup returns CDR1 SEHNR and CDR2 FQNEAQ (reference sequence). V lost 5 bases to trimming and J lost 11 bases, with 12 bases between them. The CDR3 runs 11 residues. CDR3 amino acids: CASSPDRGAFF. For the CDR3, the DNA is TGTGCCAGCAGCCCCGACAGAGGGGCTTTCTTT.

The chain has TRBV30 and TRBJ1-2, with D perhaps TRBD1 (6 bases). The V gene's germline CDR1 is GTSNPN and CDR2 SVGIG (reference sequence). Trimming shortened V by 4 bases and J by 8 bases, and 17 bases separated the two germline ends. The CDR3 is 13 residues long. The DNA of the CDR3 is TGTGCCTGGACCGCCCCCGGGACATTCGGCTACACCTTC. Its translation is CAWTAPGTFGYTF.

The chain links TRBV14 to TRBJ1-6; D ambiguous. The CDR3 is 15 amino acids. V lost 1 base and J 0 bases, leaving 4 bases between the germline ends. CDR1 and CDR2 (germline): SGHDN, FVKESK. This CDR3 is CASSQGSSYNSPLHF. The CDR3 bases are TGTGCCAGCAGCCAAGGGAGCTCCTATAATTCACCCCTCCACTTT.

The chain is built from TRBV6-6 and TRBJ2-1; 9 bases match TRBD2. The CDR3 is made up of 15 amino acids. V was clipped by 4 bases and J by 8 bases; unmatched bases: 9. Germline-derived CDR1 and CDR2 are MNHNY and SVGAGI (reference sequence). The CDR3 loop reads CASSSLSGGYDEQFF. Here the CDR3 DNA reads TGTGCCAGCAGTTCCCTGAGCGGGGGGTACGATGAGCAGTTCTTC.